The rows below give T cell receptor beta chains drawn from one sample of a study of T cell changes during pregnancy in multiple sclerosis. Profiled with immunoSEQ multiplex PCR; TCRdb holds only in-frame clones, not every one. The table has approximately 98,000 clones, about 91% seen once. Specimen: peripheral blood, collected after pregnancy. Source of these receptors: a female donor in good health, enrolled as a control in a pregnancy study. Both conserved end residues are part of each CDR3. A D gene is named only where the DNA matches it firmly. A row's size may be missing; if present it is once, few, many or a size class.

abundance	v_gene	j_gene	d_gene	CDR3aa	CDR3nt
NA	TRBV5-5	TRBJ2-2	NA	CASRRDPAGELFF	TGTGCCAGCCGGAGGGACCCGGCCGGGGAGCTGTTTTTT
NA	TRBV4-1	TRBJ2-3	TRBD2	CASSQVGTSSSTDTQYF	TGCGCCAGCAGCCAAGTCGGGACTAGCAGTAGCACAGATACGCAGTATTTT
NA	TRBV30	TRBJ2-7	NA	CAWGWGDEQYF	TGTGCCTGGGGGTGGGGCGACGAGCAGTACTTC
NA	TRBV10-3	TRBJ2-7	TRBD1	CAISTGTGWYEQYF	TGTGCCATCAGCACCGGGACAGGGTGGTACGAGCAGTACTTC
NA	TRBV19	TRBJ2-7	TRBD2	CASSWTSGGILGEQYF	TGTGCCAGTAGCTGGACTAGCGGGGGTATCCTGGGCGAGCAGTACTTC
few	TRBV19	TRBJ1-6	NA	CASSTGNSPLHF	TGTGCCAGTAGTACGGGTAATTCACCCCTCCACTTT
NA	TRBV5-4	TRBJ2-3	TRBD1	CASTKGGPTDTQYF	TGTGCCAGCACCAAAGGGGGCCCCACAGATACGCAGTATTTT
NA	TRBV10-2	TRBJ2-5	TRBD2	CASSEISSGGVSRWKTQYF	TGCGCCAGCAGTGAGATTAGTAGCGGGGGGGTTTCGCGGTGGAAGACCCAGTACTTC
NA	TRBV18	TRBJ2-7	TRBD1	CASSPLLRDRRGYEQYF	TGTGCCAGCTCACCTCTTCTTCGGGACAGGAGGGGTTACGAGCAGTACTTC
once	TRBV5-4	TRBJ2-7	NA	CASTDSYEQYF	TGTGCCAGCACCGACAGCTACGAGCAGTACTTC
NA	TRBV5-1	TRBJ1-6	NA	CASSSRSPGARNSPLHF	TGCGCCAGCAGCTCGAGGTCCCCAGGGGCGCGTAATTCACCCCTCCACTTT